Here is one T cell receptor (beta chain) with its context. Its antigen is unknown. The sample belongs to a study of T cell responses to AZD1222 COVID-19 vaccine. V was shortened by 3 bases and J by 3 bases, with 13 bases between the two germline ends. CDR3 length: 15 amino acids. Germline V gives CDR1 SGDLS, CDR2 YYNGEE. Doses given second, at about 4 or about 12 weeks, were pooled. The table came from immunoSEQ multiplex PCR; TCRdb's copy has only in-frame clones and leaves some out. Here the sample spans fewer than 200,000 clones, approximately 90% being singletons. The study's findings and limits: White British ancestry dominated among donors, who included more females, and clonal diversity was possibly underestimated. When two AZD1222 doses had been given, Spike-specific TCR breadth and depth rose.

The TCR originated in an adult who received the AZD1222 COVID-19 vaccine. The V and J genes are TRBV9 and TRBJ2-1; TRBD2 is a possible D gene (6 bases). The sample was peripheral blood, taken 28 days after the second AZD1222 dose. The CDR3 sequence is CASSAPGRHYNEQFF. The DNA for the CDR3 is TGTGCCAGCAGCGCGCCCGGGAGACACTACAATGAGCAGTTCTTC.